Listed below are T cell receptor beta chains from one sample, sequenced in a study of blood T cell repertoires in COVID-19. Repertoires were generated with immunoSEQ multiplex PCR, while TCRdb's copy carries only in-frame clones and drops some. The sample shows hundreds of thousands of clones, about nine tenths of them seen only once. The specimen sequenced was PBMCs or T cells enriched from blood (not recorded which). These receptor sequences come from a woman aged 18 to 35 who had recovered from COVID-19. Both conserved end residues are trimmed from each CDR3. D genes are given only for firm matches.

J	V	D	CDR3
TRBJ1-1	TRBV6-4	TRBD1	ASSDSDREAF
TRBJ1-2	TRBV9	TRBD1	ASSVSGGRRPDGYT
TRBJ2-7	TRBV7-2	TRBD2	ASSSALAGNSYEQY
TRBJ2-7	TRBV11-2	TRBD2	ASSPGLAGYEQY
TRBJ1-1	TRBV29-1	TRBD1	SVVPKGAREAF
TRBJ1-2	TRBV7-2	NA	ASSLVAGENYGYT
TRBJ2-1	TRBV6-2/TRBV6-3	NA	ASSDSYEQF
TRBJ1-2	TRBV7-2	NA	ASSLVLQGNYGYT
TRBJ2-3	TRBV7-2	NA	ASSLASQVRPPMADTQY
TRBJ2-7	TRBV3-1/TRBV3-2	NA	ASSPRLSPMNSYEQY
TRBJ1-2	TRBV7-2	NA	ASSLVIDGNYGYT
TRBJ1-3	TRBV7-8	TRBD1	ASSPTVGTASGNTIY
TRBJ2-1	TRBV7-3	TRBD2	ASSPIAAGGPGVEQF
TRBJ1-2	TRBV9	TRBD1	ASSPRARGNGAGYT
TRBJ1-1	TRBV28	NA	ASSYRVNTEAF
TRBJ2-2	TRBV15	NA	ATSRDRRQMNTGELF
TRBJ2-7	TRBV9	NA	ASSSGGGGYEQY
TRBJ2-7	TRBV14	TRBD2	ASSQGTSRYYEQY
TRBJ2-5	TRBV19	NA	ASSIVPGGGETQY
TRBJ2-3	TRBV7-3	TRBD2	ASSPDSSGIDTQY
TRBJ2-3	TRBV15	TRBD2	ATSRGRTSGGRPSTDTQY
TRBJ2-1	TRBV11-3	NA	ASSFGELNEQF
TRBJ1-2	TRBV9	NA	ASSLDPGHSLGYT
TRBJ2-2	TRBV11-2	TRBD1	ASSRGQGGTGELF
TRBJ1-5	TRBV10-3	TRBD1	AISETGVFSNQPQH
TRBJ1-2	TRBV7-2	NA	ASSLVRQDYGYT
TRBJ1-2	TRBV6-5	NA	ASSYGRGVYGYT
TRBJ1-6	TRBV4-2	NA	ASSQDLPDSSPLH
TRBJ2-7	TRBV5-4	TRBD1	ASSLSITGADEQY
TRBJ1-2	TRBV27	TRBD1	ASSGQGAPDGYT
TRBJ2-3	TRBV7-9	TRBD1	ASGTGGTQY
TRBJ2-2	TRBV7-6	TRBD1	ASSLITGTGNTGELF
TRBJ2-1	TRBV5-1	NA	ASSFRGQEQF
TRBJ1-5	TRBV5-1	TRBD1	ASSPSGQGDQPQH
TRBJ2-1	TRBV6-4	TRBD2	ASSLGAGGYNEQF
TRBJ2-1	TRBV7-2	TRBD1	ASSLLGTGLNEQF
TRBJ1-2	TRBV29-1	NA	SVAGVAGAVYGYT
TRBJ2-7	TRBV5-5	NA	ASSLGQRYYEQY
TRBJ2-7	TRBV11-1	NA	ASSLRDEQY
TRBJ1-4	TRBV3-1/TRBV3-2	TRBD1	ASSPDRAAGEKLF
TRBJ2-1	TRBV27	NA	ASSLSLAAYNEQF
TRBJ2-2	TRBV5-5	TRBD1	ASNRQGNTGELF
TRBJ1-4	TRBV5-6	TRBD1	ASSWDREHEKLF
TRBJ1-1	TRBV2	NA	ASSEDHRYEAF
TRBJ1-5	TRBV10-2	NA	ASRTANQPQH
TRBJ1-3	TRBV19	NA	ASSAVQSGNTIY
TRBJ2-5	TRBV6-5	TRBD2	ASSLSRGGLETQY
TRBJ2-7	TRBV3-1/TRBV3-2	TRBD1	ASSQPIGTGPSEQY
TRBJ1-1	TRBV7-2	NA	ASSAQIIMNTEAF
TRBJ1-1	TRBV10-3	NA	AITGEANTEAF